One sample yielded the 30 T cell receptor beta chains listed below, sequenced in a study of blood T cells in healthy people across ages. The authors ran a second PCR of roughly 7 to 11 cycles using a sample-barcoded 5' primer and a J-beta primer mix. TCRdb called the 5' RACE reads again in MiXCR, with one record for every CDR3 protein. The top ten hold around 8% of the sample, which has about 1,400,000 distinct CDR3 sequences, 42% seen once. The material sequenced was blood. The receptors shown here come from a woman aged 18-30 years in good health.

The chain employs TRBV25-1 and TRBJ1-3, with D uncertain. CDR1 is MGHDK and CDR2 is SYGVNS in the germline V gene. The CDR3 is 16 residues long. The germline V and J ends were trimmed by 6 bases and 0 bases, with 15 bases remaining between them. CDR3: CASSGSTLFSGNTIYF. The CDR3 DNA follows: TGTGCCAGCAGCGGGTCAACCCTCTTCTCTGGAAACACCATATATTTT.

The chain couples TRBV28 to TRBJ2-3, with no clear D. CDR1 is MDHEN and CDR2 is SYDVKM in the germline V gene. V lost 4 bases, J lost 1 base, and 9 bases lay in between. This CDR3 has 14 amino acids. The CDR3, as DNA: TGTGCCAGCAGTTATATAGACCGCACAGATACGCAGTATTTT. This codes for CASSYIDRTDTQYF.

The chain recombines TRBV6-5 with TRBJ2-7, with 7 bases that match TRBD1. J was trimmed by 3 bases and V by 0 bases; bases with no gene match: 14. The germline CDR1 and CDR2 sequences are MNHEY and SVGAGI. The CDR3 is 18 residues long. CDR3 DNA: TGTGCCAGCAGTTACTCACGAAACCGACAGGGCCGGTTCTACGAGCAGTACTTC. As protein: CASSYSRNRQGRFYEQYF.

The CDR3 DNA follows: TGCAGTGCTCCACAACCCGGACAGGGGATATCTGCGGGTAGCTACACCTTC. It encodes CSAPQPGQGISAGSYTF. V gene TRBV20-1 combines with J gene TRBJ1-2; 9 bases fit TRBD1. V gave up 5 bases and J gave up 9 bases; unmatched junction bases: 22. Germline CDR1 reads DFQATT; CDR2 reads SNEGSKA (reference sequence). The CDR3 extends over 17 amino acids.

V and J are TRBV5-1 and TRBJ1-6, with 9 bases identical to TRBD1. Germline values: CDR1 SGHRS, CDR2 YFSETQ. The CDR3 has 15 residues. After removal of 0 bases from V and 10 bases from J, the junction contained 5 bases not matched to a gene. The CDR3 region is CASSLAGTGRSPLHF. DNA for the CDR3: TGCGCCAGCAGCTTGGCCGGGACAGGGAGGTCACCCCTCCACTTT.

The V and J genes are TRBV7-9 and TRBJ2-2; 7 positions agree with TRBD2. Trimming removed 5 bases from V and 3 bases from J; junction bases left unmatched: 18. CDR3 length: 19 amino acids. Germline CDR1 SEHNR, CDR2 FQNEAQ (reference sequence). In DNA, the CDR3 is TGTGCCAGCAGCCCTCTTCTCGGGAGGCTCCGATTCGACACCGGGGAGCTGTTTTTT. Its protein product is CASSPLLGRLRFDTGELFF.

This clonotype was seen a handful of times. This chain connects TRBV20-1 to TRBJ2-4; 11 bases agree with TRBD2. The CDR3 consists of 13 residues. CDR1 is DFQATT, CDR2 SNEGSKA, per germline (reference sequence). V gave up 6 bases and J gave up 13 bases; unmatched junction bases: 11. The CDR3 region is CSAATSGDPEQYF. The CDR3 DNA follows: TGCAGTGCAGCGACTAGCGGGGACCCGGAGCAGTACTTC.

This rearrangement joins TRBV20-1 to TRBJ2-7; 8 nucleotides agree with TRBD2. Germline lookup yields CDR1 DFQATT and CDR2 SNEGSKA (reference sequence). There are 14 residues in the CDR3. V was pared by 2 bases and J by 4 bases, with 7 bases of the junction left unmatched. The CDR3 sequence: CSARHLGLVYEQYF. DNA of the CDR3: TGCAGTGCTAGACACCTGGGACTAGTTTACGAGCAGTACTTC.

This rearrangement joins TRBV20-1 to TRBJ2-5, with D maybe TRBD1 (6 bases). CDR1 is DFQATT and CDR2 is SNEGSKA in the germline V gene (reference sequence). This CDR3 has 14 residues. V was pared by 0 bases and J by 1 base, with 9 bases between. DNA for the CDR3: TGCAGTGCTAGAGATGGGGGCCGCCAAGAGACCCAGTACTTC. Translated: CSARDGGRQETQYF.

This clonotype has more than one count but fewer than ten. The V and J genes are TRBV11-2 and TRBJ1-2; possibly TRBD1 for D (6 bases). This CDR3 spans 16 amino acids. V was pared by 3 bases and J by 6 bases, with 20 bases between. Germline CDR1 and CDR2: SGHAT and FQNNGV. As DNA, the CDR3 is TGTGCCAGCAGCTTGGGTGGCAGGACAGCCTCCGATGGCTACACCTTC. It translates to CASSLGGRTASDGYTF.

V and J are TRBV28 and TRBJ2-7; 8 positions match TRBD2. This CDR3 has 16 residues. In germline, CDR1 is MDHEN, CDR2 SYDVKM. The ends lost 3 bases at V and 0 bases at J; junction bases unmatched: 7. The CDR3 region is CASSLNIAGHSYEQYF. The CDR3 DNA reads TGTGCCAGCAGTTTGAACATAGCGGGACACTCCTACGAGCAGTACTTC.

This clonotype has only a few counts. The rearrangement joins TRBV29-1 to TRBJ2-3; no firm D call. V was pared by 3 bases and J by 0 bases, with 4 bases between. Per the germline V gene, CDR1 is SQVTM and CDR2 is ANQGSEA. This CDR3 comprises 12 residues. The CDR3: CSVDQSTDTQYF. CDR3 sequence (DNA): TGCAGCGTTGACCAAAGCACAGATACGCAGTATTTT.

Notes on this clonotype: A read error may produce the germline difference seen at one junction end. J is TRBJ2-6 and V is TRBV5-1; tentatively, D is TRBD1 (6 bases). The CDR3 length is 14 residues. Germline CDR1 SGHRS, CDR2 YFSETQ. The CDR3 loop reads CASSSGAGTNVLTF. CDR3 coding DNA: TGCGCCAGCAGCTCAGGGGCTGGGACCAACGTCCTGACTTTC. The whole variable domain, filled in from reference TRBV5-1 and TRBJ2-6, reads KAGVTQTPRYLIKTRGQQVTLSCSPISGHRSVSWYQQTPGQGLQFLFEYFSETQRNKGNFPGRFSGRQFSNSRSEMNVSTLELGDSALYLCASSSGAGTNVLTFGAGSRLTVL.

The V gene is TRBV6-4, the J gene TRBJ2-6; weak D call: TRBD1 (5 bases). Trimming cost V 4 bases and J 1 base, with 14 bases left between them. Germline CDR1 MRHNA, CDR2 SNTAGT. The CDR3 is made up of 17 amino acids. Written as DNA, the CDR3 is TGTGCCAGCAGTGTTAGGACACCCCTATCTGGGGCCAACGTCCTGACTTTC. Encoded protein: CASSVRTPLSGANVLTF.

This CDR3 reads CASTQIGAGVTDTQYF. DNA of the CDR3: TGTGCCAGCACCCAAATCGGGGCAGGGGTTACAGATACGCAGTATTTT. This chain links TRBV28 with TRBJ2-3, with D maybe TRBD1 (6 bases). Germline-derived CDR1 and CDR2 are MDHEN and SYDVKM. This CDR3 has 16 amino acids. Between the trimmed V and J ends, which lost 7 bases and 3 bases, there was a span of 20 bases.

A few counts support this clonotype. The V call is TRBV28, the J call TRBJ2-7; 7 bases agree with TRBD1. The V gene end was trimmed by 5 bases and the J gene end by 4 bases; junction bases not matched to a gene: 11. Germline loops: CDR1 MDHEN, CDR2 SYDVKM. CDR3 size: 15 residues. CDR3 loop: CASSVPETGFYEQYF. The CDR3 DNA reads TGTGCCAGCAGTGTCCCCGAGACAGGGTTTTACGAGCAGTACTTC.

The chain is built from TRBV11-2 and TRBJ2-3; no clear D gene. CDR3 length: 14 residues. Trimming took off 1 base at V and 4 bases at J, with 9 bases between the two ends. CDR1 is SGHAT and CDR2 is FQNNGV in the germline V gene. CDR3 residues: CASSLVGNADTQYF. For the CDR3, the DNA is TGTGCCAGCAGCTTAGTGGGGAACGCAGATACGCAGTATTTT.

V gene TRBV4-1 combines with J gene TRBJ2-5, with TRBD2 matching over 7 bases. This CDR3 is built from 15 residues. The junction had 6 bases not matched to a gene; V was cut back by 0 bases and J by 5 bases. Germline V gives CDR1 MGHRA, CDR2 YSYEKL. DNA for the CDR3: TGCGCCAGCAGCCAAGAGTCTAGCGGCGGGGAGACCCAGTACTTC. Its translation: CASSQESSGGETQYF.

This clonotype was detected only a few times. The CDR3 region has the DNA TGTGCCAGCACCCCGGGACTAGCGGTTGAGGAGCAGTTCTTC. Protein: CASTPGLAVEEQFF. The chain links TRBV12-3 or TRBV12-4 to TRBJ2-1; 11 positions match TRBD2. V gave up 7 bases and J gave up 10 bases; unmatched junction bases: 9. The CDR3 spans 14 residues.

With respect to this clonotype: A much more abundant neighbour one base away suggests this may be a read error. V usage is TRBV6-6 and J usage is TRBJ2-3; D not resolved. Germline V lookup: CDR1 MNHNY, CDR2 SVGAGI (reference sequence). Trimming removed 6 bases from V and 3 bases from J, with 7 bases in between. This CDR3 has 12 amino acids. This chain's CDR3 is CASRFITDTQYF. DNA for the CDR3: TGTGCCAGCAGGTTTATAACAGATACGCAGTATTTT.

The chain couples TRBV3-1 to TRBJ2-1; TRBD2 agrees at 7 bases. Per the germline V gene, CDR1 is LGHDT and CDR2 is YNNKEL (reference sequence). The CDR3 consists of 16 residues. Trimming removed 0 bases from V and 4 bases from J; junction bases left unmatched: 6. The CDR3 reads CASSQDWNSGYNEQFF. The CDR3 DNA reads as TGTGCCAGCAGCCAAGATTGGAATAGCGGGTACAATGAGCAGTTCTTC.

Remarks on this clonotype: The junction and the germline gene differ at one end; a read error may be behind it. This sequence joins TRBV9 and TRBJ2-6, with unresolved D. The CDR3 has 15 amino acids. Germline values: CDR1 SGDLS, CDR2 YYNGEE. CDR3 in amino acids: CASSEPITGANVLTF. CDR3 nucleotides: TGCGCCAGCAGCGAGCCCATCACTGGGGCCAACGTCCTGACTTTC.

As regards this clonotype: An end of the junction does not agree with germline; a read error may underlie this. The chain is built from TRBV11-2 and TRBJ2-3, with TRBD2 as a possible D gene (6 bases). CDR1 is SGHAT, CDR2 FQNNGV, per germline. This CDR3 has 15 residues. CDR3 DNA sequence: TGTGCCAGCAGCCTCGGGACCACTAGCACAGATGCGCAGTATTTT. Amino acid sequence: CASSLGTTSTDAQYF.

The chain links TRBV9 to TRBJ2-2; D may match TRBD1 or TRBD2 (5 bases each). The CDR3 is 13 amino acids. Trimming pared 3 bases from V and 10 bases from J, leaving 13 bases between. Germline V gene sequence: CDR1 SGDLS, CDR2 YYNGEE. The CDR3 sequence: CASSARGAPELFF. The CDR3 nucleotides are TGTGCCAGCAGCGCTAGAGGGGCGCCGGAGCTGTTTTTT. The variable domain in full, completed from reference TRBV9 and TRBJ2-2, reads DSGVTQTPKHLITATGQRVTLRCSPRSGDLSVYWYQQSLDQGLQFLIQYYNGEERAKGNILERFSAQQFPDLHSELNLSSLELGDSALYFCASSARGAPELFFGEGSRLTVL.

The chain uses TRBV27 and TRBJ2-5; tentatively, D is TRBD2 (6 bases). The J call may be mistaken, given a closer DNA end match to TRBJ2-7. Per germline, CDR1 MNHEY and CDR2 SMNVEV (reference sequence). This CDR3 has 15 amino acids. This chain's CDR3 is CASSLSWGDLDEQYF. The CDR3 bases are TGTGCCAGCAGTTTGAGTTGGGGGGACCTCGACGAGCAGTACTTC.

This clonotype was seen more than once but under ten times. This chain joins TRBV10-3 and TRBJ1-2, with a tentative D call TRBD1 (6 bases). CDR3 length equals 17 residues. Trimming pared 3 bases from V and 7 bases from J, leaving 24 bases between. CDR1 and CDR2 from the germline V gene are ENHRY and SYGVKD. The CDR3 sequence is CAISDPGRGFHSSGYTF. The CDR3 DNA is TGTGCCATCAGTGACCCCGGGAGGGGGTTTCATTCATCTGGCTACACCTTC.

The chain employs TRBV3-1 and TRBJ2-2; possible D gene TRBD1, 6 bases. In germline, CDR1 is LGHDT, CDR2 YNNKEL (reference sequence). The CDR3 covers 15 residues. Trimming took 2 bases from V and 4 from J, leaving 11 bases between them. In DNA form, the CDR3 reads TGTGCCAGCAGCCAAACGGGACAAAGCACCGGGGAGCTGTTTTTT. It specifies CASSQTGQSTGELFF. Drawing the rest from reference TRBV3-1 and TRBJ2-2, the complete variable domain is DTAVSQTPKYLVTQMGNDKSIKCEQNLGHDTMYWYKQDSKKFLKIMFSYNNKELIINETVPNRFSPKSPDKAHLNLHINSLELGDSAVYFCASSQTGQSTGELFFGEGSRLTVL.

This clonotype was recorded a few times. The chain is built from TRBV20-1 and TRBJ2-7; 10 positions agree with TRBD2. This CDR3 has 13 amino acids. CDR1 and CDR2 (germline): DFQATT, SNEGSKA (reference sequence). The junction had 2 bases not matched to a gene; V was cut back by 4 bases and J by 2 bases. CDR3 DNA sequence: TGCAGTGCTACAAGCGGGAGGGCCTACGAGCAGTACTTC. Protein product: CSATSGRAYEQYF.

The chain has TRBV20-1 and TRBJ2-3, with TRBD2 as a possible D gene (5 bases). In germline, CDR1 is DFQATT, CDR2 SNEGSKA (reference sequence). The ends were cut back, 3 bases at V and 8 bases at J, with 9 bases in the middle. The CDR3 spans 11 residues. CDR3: CSASLSGTQYF. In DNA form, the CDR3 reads TGCAGTGCTAGTCTCAGCGGTACGCAGTATTTT.

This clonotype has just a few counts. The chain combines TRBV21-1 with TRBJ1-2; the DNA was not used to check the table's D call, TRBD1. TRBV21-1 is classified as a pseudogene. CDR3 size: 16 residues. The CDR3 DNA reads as TGTGCCAGGGGTCCCCCTACTTCTATCCCCTCCGTCGGCTACACCTTC. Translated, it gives CARGPPTSIPSVGYTF.